What follows describes a single T cell receptor (beta chain). This specimen comes from a study of blood T cell repertoires in COVID-19. The method was immunoSEQ multiplex PCR; TCRdb's version includes in-frame clones alone and lacks a portion of them. This table has fewer than 150,000 clones, 88% appearing once. The V and J ends lost 2 bases and 2 bases respectively, with 8 bases between them. This CDR3 is built from 14 residues. Germline V gives CDR1 SGHRS, CDR2 YFSETQ. Sequenced input: peripheral blood. The V gene is TRBV5-1, the J gene TRBJ1-3, with D uncertain. The sequence was obtained from a human donor in a cohort sampled during active COVID-19. CDR3 sequence: CASSFSGPGNTIYF. The CDR3 nucleotides are TGCGCCAGCAGCTTTTCAGGCCCTGGAAACACCATATATTTT.